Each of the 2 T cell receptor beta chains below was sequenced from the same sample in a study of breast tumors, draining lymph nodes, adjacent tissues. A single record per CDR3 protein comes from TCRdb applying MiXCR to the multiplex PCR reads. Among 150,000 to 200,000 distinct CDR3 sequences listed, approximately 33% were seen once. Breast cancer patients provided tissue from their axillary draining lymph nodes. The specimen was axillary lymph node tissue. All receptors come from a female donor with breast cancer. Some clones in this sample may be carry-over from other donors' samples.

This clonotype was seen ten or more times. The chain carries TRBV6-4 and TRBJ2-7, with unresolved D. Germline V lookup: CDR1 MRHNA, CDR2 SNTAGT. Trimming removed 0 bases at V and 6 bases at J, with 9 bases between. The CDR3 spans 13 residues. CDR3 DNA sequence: TGTGCCAGCAGTGACTCCTTCTTGGGCGAGCAGTACTTC. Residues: CASSDSFLGEQYF.

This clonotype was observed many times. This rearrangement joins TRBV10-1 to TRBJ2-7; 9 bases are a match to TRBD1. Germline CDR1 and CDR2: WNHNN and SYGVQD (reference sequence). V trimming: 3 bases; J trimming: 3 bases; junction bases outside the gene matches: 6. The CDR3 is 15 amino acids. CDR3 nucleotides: TGCGCCAGCAGTGAAAAGGACAGGGGAATCTACGAGCAGTACTTC. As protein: CASSEKDRGIYEQYF.